Below are 20 T cell receptor beta chains sequenced from a single sample in a study of PD-1 blockade in mismatch repair-deficient tumors. The repertoire was sequenced with immunoSEQ multiplex PCR; TCRdb's copy has only in-frame clones and lacks some. The sample holds 100,000 to 150,000 clones; 85% to 90% are singletons and the top ten take approximately 12%. The specimen comprised peripheral blood, sampled roughly 70 weeks after starting pembrolizumab. All receptors derive from an adult with mismatch repair-deficient cancer.

CDR3 in DNA: TGTGCCAGCAGTGAAATCGGGGGTCGGGGCGACGAGCAGTACTTC. Protein product: CASSEIGGRGDEQYF. The chain is built from TRBV6-1 and TRBJ2-7; D is perhaps TRBD2 (6 bases). Germline V gene data show CDR1 as MNHNS and CDR2 as SASEGT. CDR3 length equals 15 residues. V gave up 2 bases and J gave up 5 bases, with 16 bases separating them.

This clone came up once. V gene TRBV5-6 combines with J gene TRBJ2-7, with 7 bases aligning to TRBD1. The germline CDR1 and CDR2 sequences are SGHDT and YYEEEE. J gave up 4 bases and V 0 bases, and 7 bases lay outside the gene matches. There are 15 residues in the CDR3. Written as DNA, the CDR3 is TGTGCCAGCAGCTTGGTGGGCAGGGGGTTGTACGAGCAGTACTTC. Translated, it gives CASSLVGRGLYEQYF.

The rearrangement uses TRBV4-3 and TRBJ2-3; TRBD1 matches at 7 bases. J lost 4 bases, V lost 0 bases, and 4 bases had no gene match. The CDR3 spans 15 residues. Germline loops: CDR1 LGHNA, CDR2 YSLEER. CDR3 bases: TGCGCCAGCAGCCAAGAAGAGGGGGCCGCAGATACGCAGTATTTT. Translation: CASSQEEGAADTQYF.

This CDR3 is CSVEEGRADTQYF. The CDR3 DNA reads as TGCAGCGTTGAAGAGGGGAGGGCAGATACGCAGTATTTT. V and J are TRBV29-1 and TRBJ2-3, with TRBD2 matching 7 bases. The germline V gene encodes CDR1 SQVTM and CDR2 ANQGSEA. The CDR3 length is 13 residues. J was trimmed by 4 bases and V by 0 bases; bases with no gene match: 1.

V gene TRBV7-8 combines with J gene TRBJ2-1, with D perhaps TRBD2 (6 bases). CDR1 is SGHVS, CDR2 FQNEAQ, per germline. Between the trimmed V and J ends, which lost 0 bases and 11 bases, there was a span of 23 bases. This CDR3 spans 17 amino acids. The CDR3 DNA is TGTGCCAGCAGCTTAGCGCGGGGCCACGGCGGAAGAGTGAAGCAGTTCTTC. This gives the protein CASSLARGHGGRVKQFF.

This rearrangement joins TRBV7-8 to TRBJ1-1; no clear D. Germline loops: CDR1 SGHVS, CDR2 FQNEAQ. Trimming removed 1 base at V and 1 base at J, with 7 bases between. There are 14 residues in the CDR3. The CDR3 DNA reads TGTGCCAGCAGCTTAGGAGCACGGAACACTGAAGCTTTCTTT. Encoded protein: CASSLGARNTEAFF.

This clone occurred once. The chain combines TRBV7-9 with TRBJ2-7; the D gene is possibly TRBD1 (5 bases). Per the germline V gene, CDR1 is SEHNR and CDR2 is FQNEAQ (reference sequence). The CDR3 is 12 residues long. The V gene lost 5 bases and the J gene lost 3 bases, with 8 bases spanning the gap. CDR3 sequence: CASSATVYEQYF. The CDR3 region has the DNA TGTGCCAGCAGCGCGACAGTCTACGAGCAGTACTTC.

The chain couples TRBV5-1 to TRBJ2-2, with a tentative D call TRBD1 (5 bases). V lost 3 bases to trimming and J lost 0 bases, with 9 bases between them. The germline V gene has CDR1 SGHRS and CDR2 YFSETQ. This CDR3 comprises 15 residues. DNA for the CDR3: TGCGCCAGCAGCTATCGACAGACGAACACCGGGGAGCTGTTTTTT. Translation: CASSYRQTNTGELFF.

The chain employs TRBV27 and TRBJ2-1, with D perhaps matching TRBD2 (6 bases). Germline CDR1 reads MNHEY; CDR2 reads SMNVEV (reference sequence). The length of the CDR3 is 19 residues. The ends were cut back, 4 bases at V and 5 bases at J, with 27 bases in the middle. The CDR3 reads CASSSPLTRITHVDNEQFF. The CDR3 nucleotides read TGTGCCAGCAGTTCCCCCTTGACTAGAATCACGCACGTCGACAATGAGCAGTTCTTC.

The V call is TRBV13, the J call TRBJ1-5; D gene uncertain. Germline CDR1 reads PRHDT; CDR2 reads FYEKMQ (reference sequence). V gave up 1 base and J gave up 0 bases, with 4 bases separating them. CDR3 length equals 14 residues. The CDR3 sequence: CASSLVSSNQPQHF. CDR3 sequence (DNA): TGTGCCAGCAGCTTAGTCAGTAGCAATCAGCCCCAGCATTTT.

The chain carries TRBV28 and TRBJ1-3; D remains unclear. With 2 bases removed from V and 8 bases from J, the gap between germline ends came to 1 base. The CDR3 runs 10 residues. The germline CDR1 and CDR2 sequences are MDHEN and SYDVKM. The CDR3 sequence is CASSLDTIYF. The CDR3 DNA sequence: TGTGCCAGCAGTTTAGACACCATATATTTT.

The CDR3, as DNA: TGTGCCAGCAGCCACACTAGCGGGGTGGCTGGGCAGTTCTTC. Translating it yields CASSHTSGVAGQFF. The gene calls are TRBV4-2 and TRBJ2-1, with TRBD2 identical over 10 bases. The V gene end was trimmed by 3 bases and the J gene end by 12 bases; junction bases not matched to a gene: 8. The CDR3 runs 14 residues. Per the germline V gene, CDR1 is LGHNA and CDR2 is YNFKEQ.

The genes are TRBV5-4 and TRBJ2-7; 8 bases match TRBD1. Germline-derived CDR1 and CDR2 are SGHNT and YYREEE (reference sequence). J lost 5 bases, V lost 3 bases, and 7 bases had no gene match. The CDR3 runs to 14 residues. The CDR3 bases are TGTGCCAGCAGCTCCGGACAGGGTCAACACGAGCAGTACTTC. Translating it yields CASSSGQGQHEQYF. The complete variable domain, with remaining parts taken from reference TRBV5-4 and TRBJ2-7, reads ETGVTQSPTHLIKTRGQQVTLRCSSQSGHNTVSWYQQALGQGPQFIFQYYREEENGRGNFPPRFSGLQFPNYSSELNVNALELDDSALYLCASSSGQGQHEQYFGPGTRLTVT.

The rearrangement uses TRBV7-9 and TRBJ2-1; 7 bases are a match to TRBD2. Trimming cost V 2 bases and J 4 bases; bases outside gene matches: 5. This CDR3 contains 15 residues. Germline V gene lookup returns CDR1 SEHNR and CDR2 FQNEAQ (reference sequence). The CDR3 spells CASSLPGLNYNEQFF. CDR3 nucleotide sequence: TGTGCCAGCAGCTTACCGGGACTAAATTACAATGAGCAGTTCTTC. The variable domain in full, completed from reference TRBV7-9 and TRBJ2-1, reads DTGVSQNPRHKITKRGQNVTFRCDPISEHNRLYWYRQTLGQGPEFLTYFQNEAQLEKSRLLSDRFSAERPKGSFSTLEIQRTEQGDSAMYLCASSLPGLNYNEQFFGPGTRLTVL.

This rearrangement joins TRBV19 to TRBJ2-3; D perhaps matches TRBD1 (6 bases). Trimming took off 6 bases at V and 4 bases at J, with 11 bases between the two ends. The germline V gene encodes CDR1 LNHDA and CDR2 SQIVND (reference sequence). The CDR3 runs 13 residues. The CDR3 region is CASRRTGSDTQYF. The DNA for the CDR3 is TGTGCCAGTAGGAGAACAGGGTCAGATACGCAGTATTTT.

This clone has just one count. CDR3 nucleotide sequence: TGTGCCATCATGGGCCACGCTAGCGGGAACACCGGGGAGCTGTTTTTT. Protein product: CAIMGHASGNTGELFF. The chain is built from TRBV10-3 and TRBJ2-2, with 7 bases that match TRBD2. Germline loops: CDR1 ENHRY, CDR2 SYGVKD. Germline trimming cut 7 bases from V and 1 base from J; bases unmatched to any gene: 9. The CDR3 totals 16 residues.

The DNA of the CDR3 is TGTGCCAGCAGCTTAGAGGCGGGGGCGAACTACGAGCAGTACTTC. Translated, it gives CASSLEAGANYEQYF. The chain joins TRBV11-3 to TRBJ2-7; perhaps TRBD2 as D (7 bases). Germline CDR1 SGHNT, CDR2 YENEEA. This CDR3 has 15 amino acids. With 0 bases removed from V and 3 bases from J, the gap between germline ends came to 12 bases.

This sequence joins TRBV7-9 and TRBJ2-5; TRBD1 matches 10 bases. This CDR3 has 15 residues. CDR1 is SEHNR and CDR2 is FQNEAQ in the germline V gene (reference sequence). The trim removed 4 bases at V and 2 bases at J, leaving 4 bases unmatched. The CDR3 protein is CASSSGQGQQETQYF. DNA of the CDR3: TGTGCCAGCAGCTCGGGACAGGGGCAGCAAGAGACCCAGTACTTC.

J is TRBJ2-5 and V is TRBV7-2, with TRBD2 identical over 10 bases. The CDR3 runs to 20 residues. The V gene end was trimmed by 0 bases and the J gene end by 5 bases; junction bases not matched to a gene: 18. Germline V CDR1 and CDR2: SGHTA, FQGNSA. The CDR3 coding sequence is TGTGCCAGCAGCTTAGCCCCCCTCGGGTTCAGCGGGAGGGCCCGGGAGACCCAGTACTTC. This translates into CASSLAPLGFSGRARETQYF.

The chain combines TRBV11-2 with TRBJ2-7; D is perhaps TRBD1 (6 bases). This CDR3 is built from 14 residues. V lost 1 base and J 3 bases, leaving 10 bases between the germline ends. Germline lookup yields CDR1 SGHAT and CDR2 FQNNGV. The CDR3 bases are TGTGCCAGCAGCTTAGTTACGGACAGCTACGAGCAGTACTTC. It codes for CASSLVTDSYEQYF.